This TCR beta chain was found in a study of cytomegalovirus exposure and HLA in healthy donors. Study-wide results and limits: In a later analysis, at a false discovery rate of 0.05, 15,000 to 20,000 TCR beta sequences matched HLA alleles. As confirmed in vitro, three CMV-associated chains were specific for CMV antigens. CMV serostatus was the only immune exposure information that was available.

60 Vbeta and 13 Jbeta primers were used in PCR. TCRdb keeps only in-frame clones here, not all; method: immunoSEQ multiplex PCR. The data contain under 200,000 clones, over 75% of them singletons. Concerning this clone itself: Antigen specificity is unknown.

The CDR3 has 15 residues. With 1 base removed from V and 2 bases from J, the gap between germline ends came to 12 bases. Germline V gene data show CDR1 as MGHRA and CDR2 as YSYEKL. This sequence joins TRBV4-1 and TRBJ2-7; D perhaps matches TRBD1 (5 bases). The TCR originated in a man aged 35 to 55 in good health and CMV-seropositive. Sequenced: PBMCs. The CDR3 DNA sequence: TGCGCCAGCAGCCAAGTTTCGCAGGGCCCCTACGAGCAGTACTTC. Translating it yields CASSQVSQGPYEQYF.